The 5 T cell receptor beta chains below come from one sample, sequenced in a study of molecular identifiers for immune sequencing clone quantification. TCRdb analysed the PCR reads with MiXCR anew, one entry per CDR3 protein. The sample lists about 640,000 distinct CDR3 sequences, around 20% occurring once. Specimen: naive CD8+ T cells from blood, with Jurkat cell RNA spiked in. Subset in this sample: FACS-sorted CD8+CD4-CCR7+CD45RA+ naive T cells. The source of these receptors is a human donor in good health. Some libraries in this study had Jurkat cell RNA spiked in.

This clonotype turned up a few times. The gene calls are TRBV25-1 and TRBJ2-1; TRBD2 might be the D (6 bases). V lost 1 base, J lost 4 bases, and 17 bases lay in between. This CDR3 contains 17 residues. The germline CDR1 and CDR2 sequences are MGHDK and SYGVNS. The CDR3 region has the DNA TGTGCCAGCAGTGAATTCGTTGATTTTGCGGGATACAATGAGCAGTTCTTC. Translation: CASSEFVDFAGYNEQFF.

The chain recombines TRBV10-3 with TRBJ2-7; D may be TRBD2 (6 bases). Trimming pared 3 bases from V and 13 bases from J, leaving 25 bases between. Germline CDR1 is ENHRY and CDR2 is SYGVKD. CDR3 length: 15 residues. DNA for the CDR3: TGTGCCATCAGTGACCCCGGGACTTTACCCTACGAGCCCTACTTC. Encoded protein: CAISDPGTLPYEPYF.

This clonotype was seen many times. In DNA form, the CDR3 reads TGTGCCTGGAGTGTAGGGCAGGGAGCAGATACGCAGTATTTT. Amino acids: CAWSVGQGADTQYF. The chain joins TRBV30 to TRBJ2-3, with D possibly being TRBD1 or TRBD2 (5 bases each). Germline V gene lookup returns CDR1 GTSNPN and CDR2 SVGIG (reference sequence). The germline V and J ends were trimmed by 0 bases and 4 bases, with 11 bases remaining between them. CDR3 size: 14 residues.

This clonotype was counted at least ten times. The chain joins TRBV6-6 to TRBJ2-3, with 13 bases that match TRBD2. Looked up from germline, CDR1 is MNHNY and CDR2 is SVGAGI (reference sequence). The CDR3 spans 18 residues. The junction had 8 bases not matched to a gene; V was cut back by 5 bases and J by 0 bases. CDR3 region: CASSPSGTSGISTDTQYF. As DNA, the CDR3 is TGTGCCAGCAGTCCCTCCGGGACTAGCGGGATAAGCACAGATACGCAGTATTTT.

Details on this clonotype: A read error may produce the germline difference seen at one junction end. The chain links TRBV9 to TRBJ2-1; 9 bases are shared with TRBD2. Per the germline V gene, CDR1 is SGDLS and CDR2 is YYNGEE. The CDR3 contains 13 residues. CDR3 coding DNA: TGTGCCAGCAGTAGCGGGGGCTACAATGAGCAGCTCTTC. This codes for CASSSGGYNEQLF. The full variable domain, in which reference TRBV9 and TRBJ2-1 provide the parts outside the CDR3, is DSGVTQTPKHLITATGQRVTLRCSPRSGDLSVYWYQQSLDQGLQFLIQYYNGEERAKGNILERFSAQQFPDLHSELNLSSLELGDSALYFCASSSGGYNEQLFGPGTRLTVL.